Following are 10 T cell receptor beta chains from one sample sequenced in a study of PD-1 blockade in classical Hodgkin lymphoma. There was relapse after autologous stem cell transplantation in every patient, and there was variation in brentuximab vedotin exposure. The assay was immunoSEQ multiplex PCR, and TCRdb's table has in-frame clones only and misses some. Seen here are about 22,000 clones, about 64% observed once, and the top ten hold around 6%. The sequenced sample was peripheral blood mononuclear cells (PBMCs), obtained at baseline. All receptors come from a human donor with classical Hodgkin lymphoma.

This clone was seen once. DNA for the CDR3: TGTGCCTCCAAGGGGGGAACCGGGGAGCTGTTTTTT. Its translation: CASKGGTGELFF. V gene TRBV6-6 combines with J gene TRBJ2-2, with D possibly called TRBD1 or TRBD2 (6 bases each). Between the trimmed V and J ends, which lost 11 bases and 5 bases, there was a span of 12 bases. Per the germline V gene, CDR1 is MNHNY and CDR2 is SVGAGI (reference sequence). The CDR3 contains 12 residues.

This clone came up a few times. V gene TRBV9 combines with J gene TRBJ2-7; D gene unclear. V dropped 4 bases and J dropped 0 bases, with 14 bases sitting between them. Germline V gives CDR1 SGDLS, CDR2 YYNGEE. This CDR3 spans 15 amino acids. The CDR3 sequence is CASSPATWSSYEQYF. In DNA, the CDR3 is TGTGCCAGCAGCCCCGCGACTTGGAGCTCCTACGAGCAGTACTTC.

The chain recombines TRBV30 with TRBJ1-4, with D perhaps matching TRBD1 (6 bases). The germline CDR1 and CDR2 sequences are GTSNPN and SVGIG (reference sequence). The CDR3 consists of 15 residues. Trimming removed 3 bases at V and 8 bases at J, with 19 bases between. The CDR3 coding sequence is TGTGCCTGGAGCATGCCAACAGGGTTCCAGGAAAAACTGTTTTTT. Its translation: CAWSMPTGFQEKLFF.

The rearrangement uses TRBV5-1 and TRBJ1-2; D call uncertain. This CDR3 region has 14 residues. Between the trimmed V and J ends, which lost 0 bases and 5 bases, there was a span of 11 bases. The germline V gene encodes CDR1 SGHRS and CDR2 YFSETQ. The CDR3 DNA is TGCGCCAGCAGCTTGGTTGGGGTTGGGTATGGCTACACCTTC. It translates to CASSLVGVGYGYTF. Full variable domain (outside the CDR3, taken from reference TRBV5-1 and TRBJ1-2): KAGVTQTPRYLIKTRGQQVTLSCSPISGHRSVSWYQQTPGQGLQFLFEYFSETQRNKGNFPGRFSGRQFSNSRSEMNVSTLELGDSALYLCASSLVGVGYGYTFGSGTRLTVV.

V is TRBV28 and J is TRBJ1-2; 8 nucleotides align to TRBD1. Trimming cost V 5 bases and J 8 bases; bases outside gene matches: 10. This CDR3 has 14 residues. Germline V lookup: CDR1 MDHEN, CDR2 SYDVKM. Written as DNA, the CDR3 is TGTGCCAGCAGTCCGACAGGGGTTCCAAGAGGCTACACCTTC. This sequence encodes CASSPTGVPRGYTF.

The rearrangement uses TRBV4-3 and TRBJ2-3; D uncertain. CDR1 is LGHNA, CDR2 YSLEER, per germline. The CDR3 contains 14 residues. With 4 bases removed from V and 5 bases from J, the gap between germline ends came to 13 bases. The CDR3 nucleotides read TGCGCCAGCAGCCCATACCAACTTTTAGATACGCAGTATTTT. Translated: CASSPYQLLDTQYF.

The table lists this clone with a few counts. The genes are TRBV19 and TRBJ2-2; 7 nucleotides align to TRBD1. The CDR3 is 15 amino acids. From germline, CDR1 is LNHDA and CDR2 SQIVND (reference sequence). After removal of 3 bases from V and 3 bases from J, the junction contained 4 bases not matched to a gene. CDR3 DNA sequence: TGTGCCAGTAGTATTCTGACAGGGCACACCGGGGAGCTGTTTTTT. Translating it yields CASSILTGHTGELFF.

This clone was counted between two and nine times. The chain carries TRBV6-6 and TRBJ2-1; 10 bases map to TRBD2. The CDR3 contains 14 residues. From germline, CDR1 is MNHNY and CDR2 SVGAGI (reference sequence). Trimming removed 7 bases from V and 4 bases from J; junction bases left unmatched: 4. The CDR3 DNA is TGTGCCAGCATACGGACTAGCGGTTACAATGAGCAGTTCTTC. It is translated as CASIRTSGYNEQFF.

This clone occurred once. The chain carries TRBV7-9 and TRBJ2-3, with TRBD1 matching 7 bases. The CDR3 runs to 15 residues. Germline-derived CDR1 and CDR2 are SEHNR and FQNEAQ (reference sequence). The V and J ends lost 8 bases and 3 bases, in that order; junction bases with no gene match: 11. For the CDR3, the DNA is TGTGCCAGCGGACCCGGGACAGTTTTAACAGATACGCAGTATTTT. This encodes CASGPGTVLTDTQYF.

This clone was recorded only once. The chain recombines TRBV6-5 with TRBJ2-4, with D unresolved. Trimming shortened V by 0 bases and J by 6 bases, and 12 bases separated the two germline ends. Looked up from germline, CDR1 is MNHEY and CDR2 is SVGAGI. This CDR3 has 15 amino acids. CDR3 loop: CASSYSGPRVNIQYF. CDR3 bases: TGTGCCAGCAGTTACTCCGGGCCGAGAGTAAACATTCAGTACTTC.